Listed here are 25 T cell receptor beta chains from one sample, sequenced in a study of blood T cell repertoires in COVID-19. Only in-frame clones appear in the TCRdb table, and some are missing; sequencing was by immunoSEQ multiplex PCR. The table has approximately 260,000 clones, roughly 89% seen once. The sequenced sample was peripheral blood. The origin of the receptors is a woman aged 55 to 70 with COVID-19, enrolled during active disease.

The chain combines TRBV7-9 with TRBJ1-5, with TRBD1 matching 8 bases. Germline assignment: CDR1 SEHNR and CDR2 FQNEAQ (reference sequence). The CDR3 extends over 15 amino acids. The trim removed 1 base at V and 7 bases at J, leaving 6 bases unmatched. CDR3 sequence (DNA): TGTGCCAGCAGCTTAGGGACAGGGCAACCGCAGCCCCAGCATTTT. Residues: CASSLGTGQPQPQHF.

The gene calls are TRBV9 and TRBJ1-2, with TRBD1 matching over 7 bases. With 4 bases clipped from V and 8 bases from J, the junction kept 14 bases outside the gene matches. The CDR3 contains 15 residues. CDR1 and CDR2 (germline): SGDLS, YYNGEE. CDR3 residues: CASSLLGRGGRGYTF. In DNA form, the CDR3 reads TGTGCCAGCAGCCTTCTAGGTCGAGGGGGCAGGGGCTACACCTTC.

This clone has a single count. The chain recombines TRBV4-2 with TRBJ2-7; tentatively, D is TRBD1 (6 bases). The CDR3 runs to 15 residues. The V end was cut by 4 bases, the J end by 5 bases, with 18 bases between. Germline V gene sequence: CDR1 LGHNA, CDR2 YNFKEQ. The CDR3 is CASSPYKGQRNEQYF. CDR3 in DNA: TGTGCCAGCAGCCCATACAAGGGACAACGGAACGAGCAGTACTTC.

The rearrangement uses TRBV5-1 and TRBJ2-7, with 7 bases matching TRBD1. V trimming: 4 bases; J trimming: 7 bases; junction bases outside the gene matches: 14. The CDR3 runs 15 residues. CDR1 and CDR2 from the germline V gene are SGHRS and YFSETQ. CDR3 sequence (DNA): TGCGCCAGCAGCCCTACAGGGGTGGGTACTCGGGAGCAGTACTTC. This encodes CASSPTGVGTREQYF.

The chain has TRBV29-1 and TRBJ1-5; tentatively, D is TRBD1 (6 bases). Per the germline V gene, CDR1 is SQVTM and CDR2 is ANQGSEA. Trimming took off 6 bases at V and 3 bases at J, with 12 bases between the two ends. This CDR3 region has 13 residues. The CDR3 nucleotides read TGCAGCGTAGGGGGGGGGTTCAATCAGCCCCAGCATTTT. It translates to CSVGGGFNQPQHF.

This clone has a single count. CDR3 sequence (DNA): TGCAGCGTTGAGGAGCGGGGGTCCTACGAGCAGTACTTC. Its translation: CSVEERGSYEQYF. The rearrangement joins TRBV29-1 to TRBJ2-7, with TRBD2 matching 8 bases. V shed 3 bases, J shed 1 base, and the junction held 2 bases outside the gene matches. CDR3 length equals 13 residues. Germline CDR1 SQVTM, CDR2 ANQGSEA.

In its sample, this clone was seen once. The chain combines TRBV6-6 with TRBJ2-2; 13 positions agree with TRBD2. Unmatched junction bases numbered 3, after V lost 6 bases and J lost 2 bases. This CDR3 is 16 amino acids long. Germline-derived CDR1 and CDR2 are MNHNY and SVGAGI (reference sequence). The CDR3 DNA is TGTGCCAGCAGGACTAGCGGGGGGTTTAACACCGGGGAGCTGTTTTTT. This sequence encodes CASRTSGGFNTGELFF.

The chain joins TRBV3-1 (or the pseudogene TRBV3-2) to TRBJ2-1; 8 nucleotides line up with TRBD2. CDR1 and CDR2 from the germline V gene are LGHDT and YNNKEL (reference sequence). J gave up 7 bases and V 0 bases, and 5 bases lay outside the gene matches. This CDR3 is built from 15 residues. DNA of the CDR3: TGTGCCAGCAGCCAAGACATAGCGGGGTTGAATGAGCAGTTCTTC. Translated: CASSQDIAGLNEQFF.

The rearrangement joins TRBV5-4 to TRBJ1-2; no clear D. Between the trimmed V and J ends, which lost 0 bases and 2 bases, there was a span of 5 bases. Germline CDR1 SGHNT, CDR2 YYREEE (reference sequence). The CDR3 is 13 amino acids. The CDR3 here is CASSLAGNYGYTF. CDR3 nucleotides: TGTGCCAGCAGCTTGGCGGGGAACTATGGCTACACCTTC.

This rearrangement joins TRBV6-1 to TRBJ2-3; 8 nucleotides agree with TRBD2. V lost 3 bases, J lost 2 bases, and 4 bases stayed unmatched. CDR1 MNHNS and CDR2 SASEGT come from the germline V gene. The CDR3 has 15 amino acids. The CDR3 DNA is TGTGCCAGCAGTGAGGTAGCGGGGACCACAGATACGCAGTATTTT. Translating it yields CASSEVAGTTDTQYF.

The chain couples TRBV11-2 to TRBJ1-6, with D hard to call. CDR1 and CDR2 from the germline V gene are SGHAT and FQNNGV. The CDR3 consists of 11 residues. V dropped 3 bases and J dropped 14 bases, with 8 bases sitting between them. CDR3 region: CASSFKQSLHF. CDR3 DNA sequence: TGTGCCAGCAGCTTTAAACAATCCCTCCACTTT.

The chain links TRBV9 to TRBJ2-3, with TRBD1 matching over 8 bases. The germline V gene has CDR1 SGDLS and CDR2 YYNGEE. The CDR3 contains 15 residues. The V segment lost 4 bases and the J segment 0 bases; nucleotides outside the gene matches: 4. CDR3 sequence reads: CASSPRGQSTDTQYF. CDR3 bases: TGTGCCAGCAGCCCCAGGGGGCAAAGCACAGATACGCAGTATTTT.

This sequence joins TRBV3-1 (or the pseudogene TRBV3-2) and TRBJ2-2; a possible D gene is TRBD1 (6 bases). Germline V gives CDR1 LGHDT, CDR2 YNNKEL (reference sequence). CDR3 length: 12 residues. Deletions cut 4 bases from V and 12 bases from J, with 12 bases between. CDR3 protein: CASSPGHLKLFF. CDR3 in DNA: TGTGCCAGCAGCCCGGGACATTTGAAGCTGTTTTTT.

The genes are TRBV5-4 and TRBJ1-2, with 9 bases matching TRBD1. The V gene's germline CDR1 is SGHNT and CDR2 YYREEE (reference sequence). V lost 4 bases to trimming and J lost 5 bases; unmatched junction nucleotides: 12. This CDR3 contains 16 residues. CDR3 DNA sequence: TGTGCCAGCAGCGAGGGACAGGGACTTAAGGGGTATGGCTACACCTTC. As protein: CASSEGQGLKGYGYTF.

The V gene is TRBV5-4, the J gene TRBJ2-1; 15 bases are shared with TRBD2. The CDR3 has 17 residues. V dropped 3 bases and J dropped 5; count of bases not matched to a gene: 6. The V gene's germline CDR1 is SGHNT and CDR2 YYREEE (reference sequence). This CDR3 reads CASSSTRTSGGDNEQFF. DNA of the CDR3: TGTGCCAGCAGCTCAACTCGGACTAGCGGGGGGGACAATGAGCAGTTCTTC.

Worth noting for this clone: Other DNA sequences in this sample translate to the same CDR3. The chain has TRBV12-3 or TRBV12-4 and TRBJ1-2, with D tentatively TRBD1 (6 bases). CDR3 size: 13 residues. Between the trimmed V and J ends, which lost 2 bases and 8 bases, there was a span of 12 bases. The CDR3 region has the DNA TGTGCCAGCAGTTTATCGGCAGGGGACGGCTACACCTTC. As protein: CASSLSAGDGYTF.

The chain employs TRBV2 and TRBJ2-1; D is perhaps TRBD2 (6 bases). CDR1 SNHLY and CDR2 FYNNEI come from the germline V gene. The CDR3 is made up of 14 amino acids. V was clipped by 2 bases and J by 9 bases, with 14 bases between them. In nucleotides, the CDR3 is TGTGCCAGCAGTGAAACTCTAGCGAAGGGTGAGCAGTTCTTC. It yields the protein CASSETLAKGEQFF.

This clone has a handful of counts. The chain carries TRBV19 and TRBJ1-2, with unresolved D. Trimming took off 5 bases at V and 13 bases at J, with 17 bases between the two ends. Germline CDR1 and CDR2: LNHDA and SQIVND (reference sequence). There are 12 residues in the CDR3. The CDR3: CASSFLTDSLTF. CDR3 sequence (DNA): TGTGCCAGTAGTTTCCTGACGGACTCGCTCACCTTC.

CDR3 nucleotide sequence: TGTGCCAGCAGCTCCGACAGGGGGCAGGAAAAACTGTTTTTT. Encoded protein: CASSSDRGQEKLFF. This rearrangement joins TRBV7-8 to TRBJ1-4; 10 nucleotides line up with TRBD1. Trimming cost V 4 bases and J 8 bases; bases outside gene matches: 4. Germline V CDR1 and CDR2: SGHVS, FQNEAQ. CDR3 length: 14 amino acids.

V is TRBV27 and J is TRBJ1-4, with D possibly being TRBD1 (6 bases). This CDR3 is built from 15 residues. Germline CDR1 and CDR2: MNHEY and SMNVEV (reference sequence). V lost 4 bases and J lost 6, with 15 bases in between. CDR3 DNA: TGTGCCAGCAGTTCTTTGGGGGGGGGCGATGAAAAACTGTTTTTT. Protein: CASSSLGGGDEKLFF. Drawing the rest from reference TRBV27 and TRBJ1-4, the complete variable domain is EAQVTQNPRYLITVTGKKLTVTCSQNMNHEYMSWYRQDPGLGLRQIYYSMNVEVTDKGDVPEGYKVSRKEKRNFPLILESPSPNQTSLYFCASSSLGGGDEKLFFGSGTQLSVL.

The V and J genes are TRBV19 and TRBJ1-1, with TRBD1 as a possible D gene (5 bases). Germline V gene sequence: CDR1 LNHDA, CDR2 SQIVND (reference sequence). The length of the CDR3 is 14 residues. The V end lost 1 base, the J end lost 5 bases, and 11 bases lay between the germline ends. The CDR3 loop reads CASSIGRGGTEAFF. CDR3 in DNA: TGTGCCAGTAGTATAGGGAGGGGAGGGACTGAAGCTTTCTTT.

The chain uses TRBV20-1 and TRBJ1-4; D call uncertain. The CDR3 has 11 residues. CDR1 and CDR2 from the germline V gene are DFQATT and SNEGSKA (reference sequence). The V gene lost 2 bases and the J gene lost 5 bases, with 3 bases spanning the gap. In DNA form, the CDR3 reads TGCAGTGCTAGACCGAATGAAAAACTGTTTTTT. Amino acid sequence: CSARPNEKLFF.

The chain joins TRBV19 to TRBJ2-2, with 8 bases lining up with TRBD1. V shed 4 bases and J 5 bases; nucleotides not matched to a gene: 6. Germline assignment: CDR1 LNHDA and CDR2 SQIVND (reference sequence). The CDR3 covers 15 residues. The CDR3 sequence: CASSKNRGATGELFF. The CDR3 DNA reads TGTGCCAGTAGTAAGAACAGGGGGGCGACCGGGGAGCTGTTTTTT.

This chain uses TRBV4-3 with TRBJ1-2; 8 bases are a match to TRBD1. J lost 4 bases, V lost 2 bases, and 9 bases had no gene match. Germline V gene sequence: CDR1 LGHNA, CDR2 YSLEER. The CDR3 is 16 amino acids. The CDR3 is CASSQPGQVGLYGYTF. DNA of the CDR3: TGCGCCAGCAGCCAACCGGGACAGGTCGGTCTCTATGGCTACACCTTC.

The chain combines TRBV11-3 with TRBJ2-1, with 11 bases aligning to TRBD1. CDR1 and CDR2 from the germline V gene are SGHNT and YENEEA. The CDR3 loop spans 17 amino acids. Trimming took 0 bases from V and 3 from J; bases not matched to a gene: 4. This chain's CDR3 is CASSLEGQGGIYNEQFF. In DNA form, the CDR3 reads TGTGCCAGCAGCTTAGAGGGACAGGGGGGCATCTACAATGAGCAGTTCTTC. Full variable domain (missing parts from reference TRBV11-3 and TRBJ2-1): EAGVVQSPRYKIIEKKQPVAFWCNPISGHNTLYWYLQNLGQGPELLIRYENEEAVDDSQLPKDRFSAERLKGVDSTLKIQPAELGDSAVYLCASSLEGQGGIYNEQFFGPGTRLTVL.